A selection of T cell receptor beta chains follows, all from one sample in a study of T-cell reconstitution after alpha-beta-depleted transplantation in children. TCRdb reprocessed the PCR reads via MiXCR and lists one record per CDR3 protein. The table shows 450,000 to 600,000 distinct CDR3 sequences, with 10% occurring only once. Sequences were derived from PBMCs, sampled before TCRalphabeta/CD19-depleted stem cell transplant. These TCRs come from a child aged 2 to 10 with inherited bone marrow failure, due to receive a stem cell transplant. CDR3s include the opening cysteine and the closing phenylalanine or tryptophan. D genes are given only for firm matches. Where a row states a size, it is once, few, many or the class of an expanded clone; other rows omit it.

clone_size: few; d_call: NA; j_call: TRBJ2-1; v_call: TRBV3-1; cdr3_aa: CASSQEGTWGSYNEQFF; cdr3_nt: TGTGCCAGCAGCCAAGAGGGGACGTGGGGATCCTACAATGAGCAGTTCTTC
clone_size: many; d_call: TRBD1; j_call: TRBJ2-7; v_call: TRBV29-1; cdr3_aa: CSVAEDRSTYEQYF; cdr3_nt: TGCAGCGTTGCGGAGGACAGGTCAACCTACGAGCAGTACTTC
clone_size: NA; d_call: NA; j_call: TRBJ2-7; v_call: TRBV12-3/TRBV12-4; cdr3_aa: CASSYLGGIYEQYF; cdr3_nt: TGTGCCAGCAGTTACCTCGGTGGGATCTACGAGCAGTACTTC
clone_size: few; d_call: NA; j_call: TRBJ1-5; v_call: TRBV29-1; cdr3_aa: CSVAWGVDSLSNQPQHF; cdr3_nt: TGCAGCGTTGCCTGGGGGGTCGATAGCCTTAGCAATCAGCCCCAGCATTTT
clone_size: many; d_call: NA; j_call: TRBJ1-2; v_call: TRBV2; cdr3_aa: CASSEAPGTVGYTF; cdr3_nt: TGTGCCAGCAGTGAAGCGCCCGGGACCGTTGGCTACACCTTC
clone_size: many; d_call: NA; j_call: TRBJ2-7; v_call: TRBV10-3; cdr3_aa: CAISDARDEQYF; cdr3_nt: TGTGCCATCAGTGATGCTAGGGACGAGCAGTACTTC
clone_size: NA; d_call: NA; j_call: TRBJ2-3; v_call: TRBV4-3; cdr3_aa: CASSLSTPGRGGTQYF; cdr3_nt: TGCGCCAGCAGCCTAAGTACCCCGGGACGAGGAGGTACGCAGTATTTT
clone_size: many; d_call: TRBD1; j_call: TRBJ2-5; v_call: TRBV24-1; cdr3_aa: CATSDTGTGGETQYF; cdr3_nt: TGTGCCACCAGTGACACCGGGACAGGGGGAGAGACCCAGTACTTC
clone_size: many; d_call: NA; j_call: TRBJ2-7; v_call: TRBV15; cdr3_aa: CATSRDDTSYEQYF; cdr3_nt: TGTGCCACCAGCAGAGACGACACCTCCTACGAGCAGTACTTC
clone_size: few; d_call: TRBD1; j_call: TRBJ1-2; v_call: TRBV7-8; cdr3_aa: CASSPTTGAAYGYTF; cdr3_nt: TGTGCCAGCAGCCCCACGACAGGGGCGGCGTATGGCTACACCTTC
clone_size: NA; d_call: NA; j_call: TRBJ2-3; v_call: TRBV20-1; cdr3_aa: CSANWVGADLDTQYF; cdr3_nt: TGCAGTGCTAACTGGGTGGGGGCAGATTTGGATACGCAGTATTTT
clone_size: NA; d_call: NA; j_call: TRBJ2-6; v_call: TRBV19; cdr3_aa: CASSISGGPSGANVLTF; cdr3_nt: TGTGCCAGTAGTATATCCGGAGGGCCCTCTGGGGCCAACGTCCTGACTTTC
clone_size: NA; d_call: TRBD2; j_call: TRBJ2-7; v_call: TRBV4-3; cdr3_aa: CASSQIAGGYEQYF; cdr3_nt: TGCGCCAGCAGCCAAATAGCGGGGGGCTACGAGCAGTACTTC
clone_size: NA; d_call: NA; j_call: TRBJ2-5; v_call: TRBV23-1; cdr3_aa: CASSHRNLGRFQETRFQETQYF; cdr3_nt: TGCGCCAGCAGTCACCGCAACCTAGGACGGTTCCAAGAGACCCGGTTCCAAGAGACCCAGTACTTC
clone_size: many; d_call: TRBD2; j_call: TRBJ2-1; v_call: TRBV10-3; cdr3_aa: CAISDAGGANEQFF; cdr3_nt: TGTGCCATCAGTGATGCGGGAGGGGCTAATGAGCAGTTCTTC
clone_size: many; d_call: NA; j_call: TRBJ1-5; v_call: TRBV30; cdr3_aa: CAWSVLFDQPQHF; cdr3_nt: TGTGCCTGGAGTGTACTATTTGATCAGCCCCAGCATTTT
clone_size: NA; d_call: TRBD2; j_call: TRBJ2-7; v_call: TRBV4-1; cdr3_aa: CASSQAHASGSQEQYF; cdr3_nt: TGCGCCAGCAGCCAAGCACACGCTAGCGGGAGTCAAGAGCAGTACTTC
clone_size: many; d_call: NA; j_call: TRBJ2-7; v_call: TRBV20-1; cdr3_aa: CSARGGRESGEQYF; cdr3_nt: TGCAGTGCTAGAGGGGGGCGGGAGTCGGGTGAGCAGTACTTC
clone_size: many; d_call: TRBD2; j_call: TRBJ2-7; v_call: TRBV7-2; cdr3_aa: CASSRTSGRASYEQYF; cdr3_nt: TGTGCCAGCAGCCGCACTAGCGGGAGGGCGTCCTACGAGCAGTACTTC
clone_size: many; d_call: TRBD2; j_call: TRBJ2-1; v_call: TRBV19; cdr3_aa: CASRVEAGPPYNEQFF; cdr3_nt: TGTGCCAGTAGAGTTGAAGCGGGACCCCCTTACAATGAGCAGTTCTTC
clone_size: many; d_call: NA; j_call: TRBJ1-4; v_call: TRBV4-2; cdr3_aa: CASSQTRQLRSEKLFF; cdr3_nt: TGTGCCAGCAGCCAGACGCGACAGCTTCGGAGTGAAAAACTGTTTTTT
clone_size: NA; d_call: TRBD1; j_call: TRBJ2-7; v_call: TRBV14; cdr3_aa: CASSQDLGDRGTEQYF; cdr3_nt: TGTGCCAGCAGCCAAGATTTGGGGGACAGGGGAACCGAGCAGTACTTC
clone_size: NA; d_call: NA; j_call: TRBJ2-5; v_call: TRBV5-6; cdr3_aa: CASSSRGERYF; cdr3_nt: TGTGCCAGCAGCTCCAGGGGAGAAAGATACTTC
clone_size: many; d_call: NA; j_call: TRBJ1-5; v_call: TRBV20-1; cdr3_aa: CCARDRVRGNQPQHF; cdr3_nt: TGCTGTGCTAGAGATCGAGTTCGAGGCAATCAGCCCCAGCATTTT
clone_size: few; d_call: NA; j_call: TRBJ1-4; v_call: TRBV7-8; cdr3_aa: CASSLALGLSEKLFF; cdr3_nt: TGTGCCAGCAGCTTAGCGCTAGGGTTATCTGAAAAACTGTTTTTT
clone_size: many; d_call: NA; j_call: TRBJ1-6; v_call: TRBV5-1; cdr3_aa: CASSLEDSLNSPLHF; cdr3_nt: TGCGCCAGCAGCTTGGAGGACAGCCTTAATTCACCCCTCCACTTT
clone_size: many; d_call: NA; j_call: TRBJ2-1; v_call: TRBV13; cdr3_aa: CASSLGRGLSGNEQFF; cdr3_nt: TGTGCCAGCAGCTTAGGCCGGGGCCTGTCGGGCAATGAGCAGTTCTTC
clone_size: many; d_call: NA; j_call: TRBJ1-4; v_call: TRBV7-8; cdr3_aa: CASSLVLGGLSEKLFF; cdr3_nt: TGTGCCAGCAGCTTAGTGTTGGGGGGGCTTAGTGAAAAACTGTTTTTT
clone_size: NA; d_call: NA; j_call: TRBJ2-2; v_call: TRBV9; cdr3_aa: CASSYDRGELFF; cdr3_nt: TGTGCCAGCAGCTATGACCGCGGGGAGCTGTTTTTT
clone_size: many; d_call: NA; j_call: TRBJ2-7; v_call: TRBV28; cdr3_aa: CASSGTRRTYEQYF; cdr3_nt: TGTGCCAGCAGTGGAACTAGGCGCACCTACGAGCAGTACTTC
clone_size: many; d_call: TRBD1; j_call: TRBJ2-7; v_call: TRBV11-2; cdr3_aa: CASSAGQVSEQYF; cdr3_nt: TGTGCCAGCAGCGCAGGACAGGTCTCTGAGCAGTACTTC
clone_size: many; d_call: NA; j_call: TRBJ2-1; v_call: TRBV7-9; cdr3_aa: CASSLARGRWGYNEQFF; cdr3_nt: TGTGCCAGCAGCTTAGCGCGAGGCCGCTGGGGTTACAATGAGCAGTTCTTC